This T cell receptor (beta chain) appears in the sequencing data of a study of shared clonotypes between healthy human individuals (dated by TCRdb to the early 2020s). At the level of the whole study: A couple of women and a few men aged 18 to 49 years were included in the cohort. To estimate repertoire size and how much clonotypes are shared between individuals, the study performed deep sequencing of blood TCR repertoires from about five healthy adults. Each donor's leukapheresis produced roughly between roughly 0.94 and 9.5 billion PBMCs. Libraries were prepared and TCR repertoires were sequenced by different laboratories using diverse techniques, in order to increase sequencing depth and limit assay-specific biases. For each donor, CD4 naive and CD4 memory were each run on three plates, CD8 naive on two plates, and CD8 memory on one plate. Overall study outcomes, separate from this receptor: Even with the large sequencing depth, rarefaction of the sorted-subset datasets indicated that sequencing was incomplete. The genetic and exposure-history diversity represented was limited by the small number of donors. Sampling was limited to blood, and TCR repertoires in tissue likely differ from TCR repertoires in blood. Larger estimated clonotype richness was generally found for naive subsets than for memory subsets. Based on pairwise subsampling, the degree of clonotype sharing among donors was expected to be affected by sequencing depth. Sharing across a handful of donors was observed for 5% to 6.5% of naive CD4, 3.5% of naive CD8, about 2.5% of memory CD4, and about 0.38% of memory CD8 clonotypes. Compared with non-shared clonotypes, the clonotypes found in all four sorted-subset donors had higher generation probabilities.

Donors were healthy HIV-negative adults with no recently reported acute infections or vaccinations. All donors were Caucasian adults living in Nashville, Tennessee, USA. The CD8 memory samples were a combination of magnetically selected CD45RO+ cells and CCR7-negative CD45RA+ effector memory (TemRA) cells. After blood collection by leukapheresis, PBMCs were isolated using Ficoll-Histopaque density gradient centrifugation and then cryopreserved in the vapor phase of liquid nitrogen. Analytical flow cytometry was used to check the purity and quantity of each magnetically sorted T cell population. Genomic DNA was isolated from every sorted fraction and measured by UV absorbance on a Nanodrop 2000c. As concerns this clone: No antigen is known for it. Within one base of it there is no much larger clone, and no base qualities were kept.

V trim: 4 bases; J trim: 6 bases; unmatched bases: 0. The CDR3 starts with the cysteine, ends with the phenylalanine, and has 13 residues. Just CDR3 DNA is preserved here, 39 bases in frame from base 1. Looking up the germline V gene yields CDR1 SGHTA and CDR2 FQGNSA. Using the deep immunoSEQ assay, TCR CDR3 regions were amplified from genomic DNA by multiplex PCR. Extracted genomic DNA from each cell subset was spread evenly across all wells of several immunoSEQ 96-well plates, with each plate serving as a replicate. For sorted subsets, each replicate PCR was loaded with around 220 ng genomic DNA, equivalent to 30,000 or so T cell genomes. The purified libraries were quantified using a Qubit 3.0 fluorometer, sized with a Bioanalyzer 2100, and then quantified again using the KAPA Library Quantification kit. Every immunoSEQ 96-well plate was sequenced on a dedicated single-read 150-cycle Illumina NextSeq 550 flow cell. Regarding the original processing steps: Because only junctional sequences without quality scores were contained in the immunoSEQ output, filtering matching that applied to full-length reads could not be performed. Sequences were annotated with PyIR, a Python wrapper for IgBLAST v1.9, and V/J genes and CDR3 were assigned using IMGT germline references. Reads were removed for weak V/J assignments (E-value above 1e-6), missing CDR3, stop codons, out-of-frame junctions, or ambiguous translated residues. A V3J clonotype was defined by an identical inferred V gene, J gene, and CDR3 amino acid sequence. Percentage overlap between repertoires was calculated by dividing the number of shared unique clonotypes by the size of the smaller repertoire. Richness of each repertoire was evaluated using RTK rarefaction, the Chao1 estimator, and Recon v2.1 estimates of unobserved clonotypes. Generation probabilities were computed with OLGA for all TCRbeta clonotypes obtained by the gDNA method from a handful of donors. TCRdb stores this immuneACCESS table with in-frame sequences only. Part of the clones is absent; in the studies checked, under half of the shortfall reflects unresolved V genes, and no reason is known for the rest. That table gives V, J and clone size, and the DNA gave D and trimming. The sample records roughly 400,000 clones, around 96% of which are singletons. The ten top clones hold 0.32% of the sample.

The sample consisted of memory CD8+ T cells sorted from blood. This sample's cell subset or site label indicates: CD45RO+ cells pooled with CCR7-negative TemRA cells. In this chain, TRBV7-2 is recombined with TRBJ2-7; 13 central bases correspond to TRBD2. The TCR was taken from a man aged 25 to 45 in good health. CDR3 sequence: CASSWTSGSEQYF. DNA sequence: TGTGCCAGCAGCTGGACTAGCGGGAGCGAGCAGTACTTC.